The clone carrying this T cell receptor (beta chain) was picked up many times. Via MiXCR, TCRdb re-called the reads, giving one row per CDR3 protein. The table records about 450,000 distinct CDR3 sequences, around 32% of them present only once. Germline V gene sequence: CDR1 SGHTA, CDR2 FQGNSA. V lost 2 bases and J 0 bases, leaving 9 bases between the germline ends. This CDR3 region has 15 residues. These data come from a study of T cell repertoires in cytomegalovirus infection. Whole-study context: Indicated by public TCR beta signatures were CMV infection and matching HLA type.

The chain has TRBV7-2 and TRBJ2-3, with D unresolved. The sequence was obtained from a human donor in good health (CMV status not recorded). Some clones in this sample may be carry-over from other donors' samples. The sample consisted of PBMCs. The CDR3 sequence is CASSLYRTSTDTQYF. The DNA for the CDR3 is TGTGCCAGCAGCTTATACCGCACTAGCACAGATACGCAGTATTTT. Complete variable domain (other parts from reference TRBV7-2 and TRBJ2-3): GAGVSQSPSNKVTEKGKDVELRCDPISGHTALYWYRQSLGQGLEFLIYFQGNSAPDKSGLPSDRFSAERTGGSVSTLTIQRTQQEDSAVYLCASSLYRTSTDTQYFGPGTRLTVL.